The 11 T cell receptor beta chains below all came from one sample that was sequenced in a study of OX40 agonist ivuxolimab in advanced cancers. The method was the immunoSEQ multiplex PCR assay. TCRdb obtained this table from immuneACCESS and retained in-frame rearrangements with V and J assigned. These tables miss some clones; where compared with another copy, unresolved V genes account for less than half of the shortfall, and the remainder is unexplained. This sample has 80,000 to 95,000 clones in its table, and over 75% of those were observed once. The top ten clones comprise more than 0.6% of the sample. Material: CD4+ or CD8+ T cells sorted from blood, obtained in a trial of the OX40 agonist ivuxolimab. The origin of the receptors is an adult with an advanced solid tumor such as melanoma, head and neck, liver or kidney cancer.

This chain links TRBV19 with TRBJ1-1, with D unclear. The CDR3 has 16 amino acids. The V gene lost 5 bases and the J gene lost 0 bases, with 16 bases spanning the gap. CDR1 LNHDA and CDR2 SQIVND come from the germline V gene (reference sequence). The CDR3 protein is CASSSRALQVNTEAFF. The CDR3 DNA sequence: TGTGCCAGTAGTTCCCGGGCCCTTCAGGTGAACACTGAAGCTTTCTTT.

J is TRBJ1-3 and V is TRBV9; TRBD1 matches 8 bases. The germline V gene encodes CDR1 SGDLS and CDR2 YYNGEE. V lost 4 bases and J lost 2; bases outside the gene matches: 5. This CDR3 contains 15 residues. The CDR3 loop reads CASSLRTGTGNTIYF. The CDR3 DNA follows: TGTGCCAGCAGCTTACGGACAGGGACTGGAAACACCATATATTTT.

V and J are TRBV20-1 and TRBJ2-5; D ambiguous. This CDR3 region has 11 residues. The ends were cut back, 7 bases at V and 1 base at J, with 7 bases in the middle. The V gene's germline CDR1 is DFQATT and CDR2 SNEGSKA (reference sequence). For the CDR3, the DNA is TGCAGTGGCGGAGTCCAAGAGACCCAGTACTTC. This encodes CSGGVQETQYF.

V usage is TRBV2 and J usage is TRBJ1-3; D might be TRBD1 (5 bases). Germline V CDR1 and CDR2: SNHLY, FYNNEI. V was pared by 1 base and J by 4 bases, with 11 bases between. The CDR3 runs to 15 residues. CDR3: CASSEERGIGNTIYF. In nucleotides, the CDR3 is TGTGCCAGCAGTGAAGAGCGGGGCATCGGAAACACCATATATTTT. Using reference TRBV2 and TRBJ1-3 for the parts outside the CDR3, the full variable domain is EPEVTQTPSHQVTQMGQEVILRCVPISNHLYFYWYRQILGQKVEFLVSFYNNEISEKSEIFDDQFSVERPDGSNFTLKIRSTKLEDSAMYFCASSEERGIGNTIYFGEGSWLTVV.

The chain links TRBV5-1 to TRBJ1-1; maybe TRBD1 (6 bases). Trimming took off 3 bases at V and 3 bases at J, with 12 bases between the two ends. The CDR3 length is 14 residues. The germline V gene encodes CDR1 SGHRS and CDR2 YFSETQ. In nucleotides, the CDR3 is TGCGCCAGCAGCTGGGGGGGCCGGGACACTGAAGCTTTCTTT. Translated, it gives CASSWGGRDTEAFF.

This clone has a handful of counts. The genes are TRBV6-5 and TRBJ1-6; possible D gene TRBD1, 5 bases. Germline lookup yields CDR1 MNHEY and CDR2 SVGAGI. V dropped 4 bases and J dropped 9 bases, with 10 bases sitting between them. The CDR3 totals 13 residues. As DNA, the CDR3 is TGTGCCAGCAGTTGGGACGGAGGTTCACCCCTCCACTTT. Its translation is CASSWDGGSPLHF.

The chain couples TRBV28 to TRBJ2-6; TRBD1 matches 11 bases. Trimming at V came to 7 bases and at J to 0 bases, leaving 11 bases not matched to a gene. The CDR3 is 19 amino acids. Germline V CDR1 and CDR2: MDHEN, SYDVKM. The CDR3 sequence is CASTRTGGSLHSGANVLTF. CDR3 nucleotides: TGTGCCAGCACCCGGACAGGGGGCTCCCTCCACTCTGGGGCCAACGTCCTGACTTTC.

This clone occurred once. Other DNA sequences in the same sample also yield this CDR3. This chain joins TRBV19 and TRBJ2-7; the D is unclear. The V and J ends lost 2 bases and 4 bases respectively, with 9 bases between them. Germline lookup yields CDR1 LNHDA and CDR2 SQIVND (reference sequence). The CDR3 spans 13 residues. The CDR3 loop is CASSITTLYEQYF. The CDR3 bases are TGTGCCAGTAGTATAACCACCCTTTACGAGCAGTACTTC.

The rearrangement joins TRBV6-5 to TRBJ1-1; D gene unclear. The V end was cut by 3 bases, the J end by 1 base, with 9 bases between. The length of the CDR3 is 14 residues. Germline CDR1 is MNHEY and CDR2 is SVGAGI. Here the CDR3 reads CASSYNHRNTEAFF. The CDR3 DNA reads as TGTGCCAGCAGTTATAATCACAGGAACACTGAAGCTTTCTTT.

The chain is built from TRBV6-6 and TRBJ2-6, with D perhaps matching TRBD2 (5 bases). Trimming took 7 bases from V and 4 from J, leaving 14 bases between them. The CDR3 is 15 residues long. Germline V gene lookup returns CDR1 MNHNY and CDR2 SVGAGI (reference sequence). CDR3 protein: CASKGSRAGANVLTF. The CDR3 DNA is TGTGCCAGCAAAGGGTCGAGGGCCGGGGCCAACGTCCTGACTTTC.

In its sample, this clone ranks as medium-sized. This CDR3 reads CASSVRPVGDNEQFF. The CDR3 bases are TGTGCCAGCAGCGTTAGGCCGGTGGGCGACAATGAGCAGTTCTTC. The V call is TRBV9, the J call TRBJ2-1; D gene ambiguous. Per germline, CDR1 SGDLS and CDR2 YYNGEE. The CDR3 length is 15 residues. Trimming removed 2 bases from V and 5 bases from J, with 14 bases in between. Full variable domain (rest looked up from reference TRBV9 and TRBJ2-1): DSGVTQTPKHLITATGQRVTLRCSPRSGDLSVYWYQQSLDQGLQFLIQYYNGEERAKGNILERFSAQQFPDLHSELNLSSLELGDSALYFCASSVRPVGDNEQFFGPGTRLTVL.